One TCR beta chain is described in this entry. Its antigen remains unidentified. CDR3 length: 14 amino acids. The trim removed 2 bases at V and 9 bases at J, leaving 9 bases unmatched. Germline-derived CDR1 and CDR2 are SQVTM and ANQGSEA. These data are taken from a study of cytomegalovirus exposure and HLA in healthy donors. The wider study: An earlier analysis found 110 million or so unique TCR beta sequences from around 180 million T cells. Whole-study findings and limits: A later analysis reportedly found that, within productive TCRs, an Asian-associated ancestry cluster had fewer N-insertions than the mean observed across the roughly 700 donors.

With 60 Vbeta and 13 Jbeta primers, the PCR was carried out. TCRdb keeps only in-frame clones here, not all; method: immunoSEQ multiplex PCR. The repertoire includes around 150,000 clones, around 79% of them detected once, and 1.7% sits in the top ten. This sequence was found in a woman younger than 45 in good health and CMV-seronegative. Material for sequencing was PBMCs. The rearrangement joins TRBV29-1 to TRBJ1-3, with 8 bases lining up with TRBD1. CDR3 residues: CSVEFQGARPTIYF. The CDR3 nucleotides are TGCAGCGTTGAATTCCAGGGGGCCCGCCCCACCATATATTTT.